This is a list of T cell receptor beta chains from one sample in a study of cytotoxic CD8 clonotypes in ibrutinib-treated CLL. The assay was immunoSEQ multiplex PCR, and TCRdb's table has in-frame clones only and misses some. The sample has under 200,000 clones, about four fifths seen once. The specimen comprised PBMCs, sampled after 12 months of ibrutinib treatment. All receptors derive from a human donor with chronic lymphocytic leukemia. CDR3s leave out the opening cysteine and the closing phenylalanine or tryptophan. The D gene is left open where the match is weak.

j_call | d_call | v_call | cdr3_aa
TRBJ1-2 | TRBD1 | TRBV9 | ASSVDRTGRHYGYT
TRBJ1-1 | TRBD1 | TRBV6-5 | ASSYPPTGSTEAF
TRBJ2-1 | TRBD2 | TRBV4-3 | ASSQGDGRGGYNEQF
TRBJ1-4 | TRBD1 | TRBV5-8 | ASRWTGDYNEKLF
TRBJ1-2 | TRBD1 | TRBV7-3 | ASSTGTGSYGYT
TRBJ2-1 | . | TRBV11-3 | ASSLGGSKALNEQF
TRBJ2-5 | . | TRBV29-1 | SVSWGETQY
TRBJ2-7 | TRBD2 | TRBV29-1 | SVARGFSSYEQY
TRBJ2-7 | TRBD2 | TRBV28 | ASSLGGTYEQY
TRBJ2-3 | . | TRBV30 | AWSESTDTQY
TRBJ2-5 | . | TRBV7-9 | ASSLLGSARETQY
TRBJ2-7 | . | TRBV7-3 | ASSAGPIYEQY
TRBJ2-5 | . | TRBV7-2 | ASSSRSPLETQY
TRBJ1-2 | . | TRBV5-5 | ASNTETRGYGYT
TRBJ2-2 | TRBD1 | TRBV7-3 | ASSPRTGFSGELF
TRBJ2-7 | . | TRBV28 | ASRGPPGEQY
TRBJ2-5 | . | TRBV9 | ASSVTRNSYLQETQY
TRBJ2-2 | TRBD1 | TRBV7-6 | ASSFSPTGVKTPAGELF
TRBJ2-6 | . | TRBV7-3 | ASSPIRRRGPGANVLT
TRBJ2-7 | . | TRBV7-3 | ASSPTGEGEQY
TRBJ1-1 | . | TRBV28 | ASSQNTEAF
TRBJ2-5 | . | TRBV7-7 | ASSRGQEETQY
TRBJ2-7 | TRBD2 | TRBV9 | ASSVGTSGRNEQY
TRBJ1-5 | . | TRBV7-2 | ASSPEGGGNQPQH
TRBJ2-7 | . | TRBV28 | ASSLLTENSYEQY
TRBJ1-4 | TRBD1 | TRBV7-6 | ASSPRDRGNEKLF
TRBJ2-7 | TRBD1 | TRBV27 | ASSLVRDSTYEQY
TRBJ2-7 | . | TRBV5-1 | ASFRGSGSYEQY
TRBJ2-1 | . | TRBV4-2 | ASSQGANNEQF
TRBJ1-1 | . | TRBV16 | ASSLGNTEAF
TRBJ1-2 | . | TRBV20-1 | SALGLRGYT
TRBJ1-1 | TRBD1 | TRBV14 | ATRETGVNTEAF
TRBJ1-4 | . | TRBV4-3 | ASSQAEGTNEKLF
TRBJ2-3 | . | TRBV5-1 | ASSSRDTGDTQY
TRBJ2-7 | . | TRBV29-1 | SAADQGSYEQY
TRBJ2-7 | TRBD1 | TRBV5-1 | ASSRRTGWSEQY
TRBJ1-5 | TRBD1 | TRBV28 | ASSPYRGGSNQPQH
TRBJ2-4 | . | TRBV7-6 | ASSLGALRGEKNIQY
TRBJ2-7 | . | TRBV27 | ASSLKVGSAYEQY
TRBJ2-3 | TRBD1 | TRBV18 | ASSPFAGGNTDTQY
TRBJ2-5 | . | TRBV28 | ASSPPLGDQETQY
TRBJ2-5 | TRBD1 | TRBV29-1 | SVVTGTEETQY
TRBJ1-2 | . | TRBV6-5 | ASSYHPAGGGYT
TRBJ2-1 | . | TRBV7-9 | ASSPRTATYNEQF
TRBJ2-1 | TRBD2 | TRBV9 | ASSGGQWTSKHNEQF
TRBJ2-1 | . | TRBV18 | ASSPRRDPSYNEQF
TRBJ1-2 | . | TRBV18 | ASSPLPGVGLPQPNYGYT
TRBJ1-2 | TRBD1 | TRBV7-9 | ASSAYGQDNYGYT
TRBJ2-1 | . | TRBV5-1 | AITAGDNEQF
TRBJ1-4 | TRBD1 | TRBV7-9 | ASSPGQGKEKLF
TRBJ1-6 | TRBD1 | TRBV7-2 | ASSLAFGTGLSPLH
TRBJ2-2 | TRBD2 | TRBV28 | ASSFGSGTSSGELF